This entry lists 18 T cell receptor beta chains sequenced from one sample in a study of cytomegalovirus exposure and HLA in healthy donors. With 60 Vbeta and 13 Jbeta primers, the PCR was carried out. The assay was immunoSEQ multiplex PCR, and TCRdb's table has in-frame clones only and misses some. The table includes about 140,000 clones, approximately 80% detected once. Material for sequencing was PBMCs. These receptors came from a man aged 45-60 years in good health and CMV-seronegative.

This rearrangement joins TRBV7-3 to TRBJ2-7, with 8 bases fitting TRBD1. From germline, CDR1 is SGHTA and CDR2 FQGTGA. The CDR3 covers 11 residues. V was pared by 8 bases and J by 4 bases, with 1 base of the junction left unmatched. The CDR3 region has the DNA TGTGCCAGCGGACAGGGATACGAGCAGTACTTC. Protein product: CASGQGYEQYF.

The V call is TRBV7-9, the J call TRBJ2-7; TRBD2 is a possible D gene (5 bases). The V end lost 1 base, the J end lost 0 bases, and 7 bases lay between the germline ends. The CDR3 length is 14 residues. Germline V gene data show CDR1 as SEHNR and CDR2 as FQNEAQ (reference sequence). CDR3 sequence (DNA): TGTGCCAGCAGCTTAGTAGGGAGCTCCTACGAGCAGTACTTC. Protein product: CASSLVGSSYEQYF.

The rearrangement joins TRBV27 to TRBJ2-7; 10 bases fit TRBD2. Germline CDR1 MNHEY, CDR2 SMNVEV (reference sequence). The CDR3 loop spans 14 amino acids. J gave up 2 bases and V 7 bases, and 5 bases lay outside the gene matches. The CDR3, as DNA: TGTGCCAGCACTTCTAGCGGGGGCCCCTACGAGCAGTACTTC. As protein: CASTSSGGPYEQYF.

The chain links TRBV2 to TRBJ1-3; no definite D call. CDR1 is SNHLY, CDR2 FYNNEI, per germline. V shed 10 bases and J shed 0 bases, with 16 bases lying between them. CDR3 length: 15 residues. This CDR3 is CAITDTFSSGNTIYF. In DNA form, the CDR3 reads TGTGCCATCACCGACACCTTTTCCTCTGGAAACACCATATATTTT.

The chain joins TRBV5-1 to TRBJ2-3; D is uncertain. Trimming pared 1 base from V and 4 bases from J, leaving 7 bases between. This CDR3 is 13 amino acids long. Germline V lookup: CDR1 SGHRS, CDR2 YFSETQ. Written as DNA, the CDR3 is TGCGCCAGCAGCTTGTTGACTCCAGATACGCAGTATTTT. Translating gives CASSLLTPDTQYF.

This CDR3 is CASMRLSSGNTIYF. The CDR3 DNA reads as TGTGCCAGCATGAGACTGAGCTCTGGAAACACCATATATTTT. The chain carries TRBV27 and TRBJ1-3; D gene unclear. Germline CDR1 reads MNHEY; CDR2 reads SMNVEV (reference sequence). V shed 7 bases and J shed 0 bases, with 10 bases lying between them. The CDR3 sequence is 14 residues long.

The rearrangement joins TRBV7-9 to TRBJ1-5; maybe TRBD1 (5 bases). The germline CDR1 and CDR2 sequences are SEHNR and FQNEAQ (reference sequence). This CDR3 has 12 residues. Trimming stripped 3 bases from V and 9 bases from J, with 9 bases between. CDR3 nucleotide sequence: TGTGCCAGCAGCTTTGGGGGGGGGCCCCAGCATTTT. Its translation is CASSFGGGPQHF.

The rearrangement links TRBV5-1 to TRBJ2-3, with TRBD2 matching over 7 bases. Germline V lookup: CDR1 SGHRS, CDR2 YFSETQ. V trimming: 3 bases; J trimming: 2 bases; junction bases outside the gene matches: 12. CDR3 size: 17 residues. The CDR3 reads CASSYGGTFPLTDTQYF. CDR3 sequence (DNA): TGCGCCAGCAGCTACGGGGGGACCTTCCCTCTCACAGATACGCAGTATTTT.

The rearrangement joins TRBV28 to TRBJ1-1, with a tentative D call TRBD1 (5 bases). Looked up from germline, CDR1 is MDHEN and CDR2 is SYDVKM. V was pared by 3 bases and J by 0 bases, with 11 bases between. The CDR3 is 15 amino acids. CDR3 protein: CASSFVQALNTEAFF. CDR3 sequence (DNA): TGTGCCAGCAGTTTTGTACAGGCTTTGAACACTGAAGCTTTCTTT. Full variable domain (missing parts from reference TRBV28 and TRBJ1-1): DVKVTQSSRYLVKRTGEKVFLECVQDMDHENMFWYRQDPGLGLRLIYFSYDVKMKEKGDIPEGYSVSREKKERFSLILESASTNQTSMYLCASSFVQALNTEAFFGQGTRLTVV.

The chain recombines TRBV7-9 with TRBJ2-1, with 7 bases matching TRBD2. Germline-derived CDR1 and CDR2 are SEHNR and FQNEAQ (reference sequence). Losses at the gene ends were 6 bases for V and 8 bases for J; bases not matched to a gene: 13. The CDR3 spans 15 residues. CDR3 region: CASSLVLGEGDEQFF. In DNA, the CDR3 is TGTGCCAGCAGTCTGGTTTTAGGGGAGGGCGATGAGCAGTTCTTC.

DNA of the CDR3: TGTGCCTGGAGTGGCGATTGGGGGGGCACAGCACGAAACGTCCTGACTTTC. This codes for CAWSGDWGGTARNVLTF. J is TRBJ2-6 and V is TRBV30; TRBD2 is a possible D gene (7 bases). From germline, CDR1 is GTSNPN and CDR2 SVGIG (reference sequence). V lost 1 base to trimming and J lost 10 bases, with 23 bases between them. CDR3 length: 17 amino acids. The complete variable domain, with remaining parts taken from reference TRBV30 and TRBJ2-6, reads SQTIHQWPATLVQPVGSPLSLECTVEGTSNPNLYWYRQAAGRGLQLLFYSVGIGQISSEVPQNLSASRPQDRQFILSSKKLLLSDSGFYLCAWSGDWGGTARNVLTFGAGSRLTVL.

A note on this clone: Other DNA sequences within the sample encode an identical CDR3. The V and J genes are TRBV30 and TRBJ2-2; 8 nucleotides match TRBD1. With V trimmed by 3 bases and J by 4 bases, 4 bases remained unmatched. CDR1 and CDR2 (germline): GTSNPN, SVGIG (reference sequence). The CDR3 spans 14 residues. Here the CDR3 reads CAWRRTGTTGELFF. Here the CDR3 DNA reads TGTGCCTGGAGACGGACAGGGACCACCGGGGAGCTGTTTTTT.

The chain combines TRBV7-6 with TRBJ2-2, with D possibly matching TRBD2 (7 bases). The CDR3 runs 16 residues. Germline CDR1 and CDR2: SGHVS and FNYEAQ. Trimming took 6 bases from V and 6 from J, leaving 20 bases between them. The CDR3 here is CASSTQGSRGAGELFF. The CDR3 region has the DNA TGTGCCAGCAGTACCCAGGGGTCCCGGGGGGCCGGGGAGCTGTTTTTT.

The rearrangement uses TRBV5-1 and TRBJ1-2, with 10 bases aligning to TRBD1. Germline V gene sequence: CDR1 SGHRS, CDR2 YFSETQ. The CDR3 has 15 residues. V shed 5 bases, J shed 7 bases, and the junction held 11 bases outside the gene matches. CDR3 loop: CASSPRTGGDGGYTF. The CDR3 DNA reads as TGCGCCAGCAGTCCCCGGACAGGGGGTGATGGTGGCTACACCTTC.

The chain couples TRBV28 to TRBJ2-7; a possible D gene is TRBD1 (5 bases). CDR3 length: 13 amino acids. Germline CDR1 is MDHEN and CDR2 is SYDVKM. The V gene lost 11 bases and the J gene lost 1 base, with 15 bases spanning the gap. CDR3: CAVIGVISYEQYF. The CDR3 DNA reads as TGTGCCGTCATAGGGGTTATTTCCTACGAGCAGTACTTC.

The chain has TRBV7-6 and TRBJ1-1; weak D call: TRBD1 (5 bases). The CDR3 is 13 residues long. The germline CDR1 and CDR2 sequences are SGHVS and FNYEAQ. V lost 5 bases, J lost 6 bases, and 13 bases lay in between. CDR3 nucleotide sequence: TGTGCCAGCAGCCTCAGGGCGGACGCTGAAGCTTTCTTT. Translated, it gives CASSLRADAEAFF.

The chain carries TRBV5-1 and TRBJ2-5; the match to TRBD2 covers 13 bases. Germline V gene lookup returns CDR1 SGHRS and CDR2 YFSETQ. The CDR3 consists of 16 residues. With V trimmed by 5 bases and J by 2 bases, 6 bases remained unmatched. CDR3 bases: TGCGCCAGCAGGACTAGCGGGGGGCCTCCTCAAGAGACCCAGTACTTC. This translates into CASRTSGGPPQETQYF.

The rearrangement links TRBV27 to TRBJ1-2; 7 nucleotides match TRBD1. After removal of 3 bases from V and 8 bases from J, the junction contained 9 bases not matched to a gene. This CDR3 has 14 amino acids. In germline, CDR1 is MNHEY, CDR2 SMNVEV (reference sequence). CDR3 sequence reads: CASSLRQGRTGYTF. In DNA form, the CDR3 reads TGTGCCAGCAGTTTGAGACAGGGACGAACGGGCTACACCTTC.